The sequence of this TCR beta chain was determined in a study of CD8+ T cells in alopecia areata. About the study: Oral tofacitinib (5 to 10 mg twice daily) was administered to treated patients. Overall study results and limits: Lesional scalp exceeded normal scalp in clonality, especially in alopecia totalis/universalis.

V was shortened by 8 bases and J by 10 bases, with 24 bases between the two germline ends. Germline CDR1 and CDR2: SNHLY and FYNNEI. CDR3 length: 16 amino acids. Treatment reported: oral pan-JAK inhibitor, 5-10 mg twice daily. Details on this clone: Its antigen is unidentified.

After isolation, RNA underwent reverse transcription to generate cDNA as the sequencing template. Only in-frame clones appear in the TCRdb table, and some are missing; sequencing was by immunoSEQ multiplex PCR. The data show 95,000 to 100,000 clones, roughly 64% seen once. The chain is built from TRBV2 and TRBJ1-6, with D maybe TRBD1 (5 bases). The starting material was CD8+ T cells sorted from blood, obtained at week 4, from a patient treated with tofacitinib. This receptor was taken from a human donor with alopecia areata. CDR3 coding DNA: TGTGCCAGCCTTGATTGGGCCCGGGGCCTGGACTCACCCCTCCACTTT. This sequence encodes CASLDWARGLDSPLHF.